The 12 T cell receptor beta chains below all came from one sample that was sequenced in a study of blood T cell repertoires in COVID-19. Libraries were prepared by immunoSEQ multiplex PCR; TCRdb keeps only in-frame clonotypes and omits some of them. The sample has 160,000 or so clones; around nine tenths are singletons. Sample: peripheral blood. The source of these receptors is a man in his fifties or sixties with active or convalescent COVID-19.

The V gene is TRBV19, the J gene TRBJ1-5; 11 bases line up with TRBD1. The CDR3 covers 14 residues. Germline V gene sequence: CDR1 LNHDA, CDR2 SQIVND (reference sequence). V was pared by 10 bases and J by 5 bases, with 7 bases of the junction left unmatched. CDR3 protein: CATGTGGAYQPQHF. DNA for the CDR3: TGTGCCACCGGGACAGGGGGGGCCTATCAGCCCCAGCATTTT.

The V gene is TRBV5-1, the J gene TRBJ1-1, with D perhaps matching TRBD1 (6 bases). CDR1 is SGHRS, CDR2 YFSETQ, per germline. V was clipped by 3 bases and J by 0 bases, with 9 bases between them. This CDR3 spans 14 amino acids. The CDR3 DNA reads TGCGCCAGCAGCTCCAGGGGTATGAACACTGAAGCTTTCTTT. Its translation is CASSSRGMNTEAFF. Complete variable domain (other parts from reference TRBV5-1 and TRBJ1-1): KAGVTQTPRYLIKTRGQQVTLSCSPISGHRSVSWYQQTPGQGLQFLFEYFSETQRNKGNFPGRFSGRQFSNSRSEMNVSTLELGDSALYLCASSSRGMNTEAFFGQGTRLTVV.

The chain has TRBV10-1 and TRBJ1-1, with TRBD1 matching 8 bases. The ends lost 3 bases at V and 1 base at J; junction bases unmatched: 1. The CDR3 sequence is 14 residues long. Germline V gene lookup returns CDR1 WNHNN and CDR2 SYGVQD (reference sequence). CDR3 protein: CASSDDRGNTEAFF. The CDR3 DNA sequence: TGCGCCAGCAGTGACGACAGGGGGAACACTGAAGCTTTCTTT.

The chain has TRBV3-1 (or the pseudogene TRBV3-2) and TRBJ1-1; no reliable D call. From germline, CDR1 is LGHDT and CDR2 YNNKEL (reference sequence). CDR3 size: 14 residues. V was pared by 0 bases and J by 3 bases, with 8 bases between. The CDR3 DNA is TGTGCCAGCAGCCAAGAGCAGGTAGACACTGAAGCTTTCTTT. Residues: CASSQEQVDTEAFF.

The chain links TRBV20-1 to TRBJ1-1; D is unresolved. The CDR3 covers 10 residues. V dropped 6 bases and J dropped 1 base, with 3 bases sitting between them. Germline V gene lookup returns CDR1 DFQATT and CDR2 SNEGSKA (reference sequence). Here the CDR3 reads CSAANTEAFF. The CDR3 DNA sequence: TGCAGTGCGGCGAACACTGAAGCTTTCTTT.

The V and J genes are TRBV20-1 and TRBJ1-5, with 8 positions matching TRBD1. Germline CDR1 is DFQATT and CDR2 is SNEGSKA (reference sequence). V lost 3 bases, J lost 0 bases, and 10 bases stayed unmatched. CDR3 length equals 17 residues. DNA of the CDR3: TGCAGTGCTAGTGGGAACCCGACAGGGGTTAGCAATCAGCCCCAGCATTTT. This sequence encodes CSASGNPTGVSNQPQHF.

The chain carries TRBV6-5 and TRBJ2-1; TRBD1 aligns across 9 bases. The length of the CDR3 is 15 residues. CDR1 is MNHEY, CDR2 SVGAGI, per germline. J was trimmed by 4 bases and V by 7 bases; bases with no gene match: 8. CDR3 coding DNA: TGTGCCAGCACCCCAGGGGGACAGGGTTACAATGAGCAGTTCTTC. It specifies CASTPGGQGYNEQFF.

This clone came up once. V and J are TRBV19 and TRBJ1-2; 10 nucleotides match TRBD1. Trimming at V came to 7 bases and at J to 4 bases, leaving 12 bases not matched to a gene. Germline values: CDR1 LNHDA, CDR2 SQIVND (reference sequence). CDR3 length: 16 amino acids. The CDR3, as DNA: TGTGCCAGTACCCCGGGACAGGGGTTGGGGAGCTATGGCTACACCTTC. It yields the protein CASTPGQGLGSYGYTF.

The chain uses TRBV6-5 and TRBJ2-1, with D perhaps matching TRBD1 (5 bases). Trimming took off 2 bases at V and 5 bases at J, with 13 bases between the two ends. There are 15 residues in the CDR3. Germline V gene lookup returns CDR1 MNHEY and CDR2 SVGAGI. As DNA, the CDR3 is TGTGCCAGCAGTTACCGCCAGGGTCGGGACAATGAGCAGTTCTTC. The encoded protein is CASSYRQGRDNEQFF.

This rearrangement joins TRBV7-8 to TRBJ1-2; possibly TRBD1 for D (6 bases). The CDR3 length is 12 residues. Between the trimmed V and J ends, which lost 6 bases and 3 bases, there was a span of 8 bases. The germline CDR1 and CDR2 sequences are SGHVS and FQNEAQ. Here the CDR3 reads CASRGADYGYTF. The DNA for the CDR3 is TGTGCCAGCAGGGGGGCGGACTATGGCTACACCTTC.

This clone was counted many times. This chain joins TRBV7-2 and TRBJ2-5; no clear D. CDR3 size: 13 residues. CDR1 is SGHTA and CDR2 is FQGNSA in the germline V gene. Trimming cost V 5 bases and J 0 bases, with 7 bases left between them. The CDR3 here is CASSLQYQETQYF. The CDR3 coding sequence is TGTGCCAGCAGCCTACAGTACCAAGAGACCCAGTACTTC.

This chain links TRBV18 with TRBJ1-1; D perhaps matches TRBD1 (6 bases). V was trimmed by 2 bases and J by 8 bases, leaving 21 bases between them. Germline V lookup: CDR1 KGHSH, CDR2 LQKENI. The CDR3 spans 16 residues. Written as DNA, the CDR3 is TGTGCCAGCTCACCAATCAACTCTCAGGGGAACAACGAAGCTTTCTTT. It is translated as CASSPINSQGNNEAFF.